At least ten counts were recorded for the clone carrying this TCR beta chain. No antigen is known for it. The entry originates in a study of T-cell reconstitution after alpha-beta-depleted transplantation in children. J gave up 5 bases and V 3 bases, and 4 bases lay outside the gene matches. This CDR3 contains 15 residues. The germline gives CDR1 MDHEN, CDR2 SYDVKM. Study-wide findings and caveats: T-cell counts and diversity at one year post-transplant came mainly from newly produced T cells. In patients about two months after transplant, alpha-beta T cells reportedly arose from several hundred expanded graft clones.

This sample's TCRbeta library carried unique molecular identifier barcodes. TCRdb re-derived calls from the PCR reads in MiXCR, one entry per CDR3 protein. The sample consists of just under 150,000 distinct CDR3 sequences, around 10% of them appearing once. Sample: PBMCs, mostly from graft donor cells, taken 180 days after TCRalphabeta/CD19-depleted stem cell transplant. The chain couples TRBV28 to TRBJ2-5; the match to TRBD1 covers 12 bases. This TCR derives from a female patient aged 2-15 years who had a stem cell transplant for congenital amegakaryocytic thrombocytopenia, so the T cells may come from the graft donor. The CDR3 DNA is TGTGCCAGCAGTTTCTGGGACAGGGGGCGTGAGACCCAGTACTTC. This translates into CASSFWDRGRETQYF.